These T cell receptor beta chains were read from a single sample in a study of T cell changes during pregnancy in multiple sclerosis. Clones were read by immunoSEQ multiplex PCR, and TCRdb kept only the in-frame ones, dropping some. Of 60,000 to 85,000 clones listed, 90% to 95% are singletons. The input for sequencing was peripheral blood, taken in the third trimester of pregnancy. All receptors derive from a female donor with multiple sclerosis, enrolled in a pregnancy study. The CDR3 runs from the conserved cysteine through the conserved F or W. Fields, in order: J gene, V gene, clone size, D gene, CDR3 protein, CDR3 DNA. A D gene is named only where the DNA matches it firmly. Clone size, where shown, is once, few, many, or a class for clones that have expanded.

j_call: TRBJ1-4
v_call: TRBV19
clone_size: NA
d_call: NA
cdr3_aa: CASTEAEKLFF
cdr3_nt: TGTGCCAGTACGGAGGCGGAAAAACTGTTTTTT

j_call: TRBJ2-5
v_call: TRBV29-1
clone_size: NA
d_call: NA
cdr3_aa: CSVVRSAQETQYF
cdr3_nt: TGCAGCGTTGTGAGGTCGGCCCAAGAGACCCAGTACTTC

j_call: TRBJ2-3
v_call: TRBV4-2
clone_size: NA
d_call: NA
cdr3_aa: CASSQARMPQRADTQYF
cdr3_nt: TGTGCCAGCAGCCAAGCCAGGATGCCCCAACGTGCAGATACGCAGTATTTT

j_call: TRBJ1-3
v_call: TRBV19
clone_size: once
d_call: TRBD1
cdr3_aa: CASSIGTVSGNTIYF
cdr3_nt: TGTGCCAGTAGCATCGGGACAGTCTCTGGAAACACCATATATTTT

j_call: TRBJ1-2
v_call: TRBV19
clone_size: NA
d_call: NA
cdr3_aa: CATKQLGYTF
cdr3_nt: TGTGCCACCAAGCAATTGGGCTACACCTTC

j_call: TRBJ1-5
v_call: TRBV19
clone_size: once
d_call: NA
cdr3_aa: CASTGGGIRQPQHF
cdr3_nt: TGTGCCAGTACCGGGGGGGGAATTCGCCAGCCCCAGCATTTT

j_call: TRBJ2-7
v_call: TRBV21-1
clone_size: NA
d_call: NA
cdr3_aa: CASSSRQGDYEQYF
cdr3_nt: TGTGCCAGCAGCTCCCGACAGGGGGACTACGAGCAGTACTTC

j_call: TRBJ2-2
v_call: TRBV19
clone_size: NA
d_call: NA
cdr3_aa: CASSLAGGGSTGELFF
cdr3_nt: TGTGCCAGTAGCCTCGCTGGGGGCGGGTCCACCGGGGAGCTGTTTTTT

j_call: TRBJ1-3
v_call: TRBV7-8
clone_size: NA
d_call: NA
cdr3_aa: CASSRFVAGNTIYF
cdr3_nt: TGTGCCAGCAGCCGTTTTGTTGCTGGAAACACCATATATTTT

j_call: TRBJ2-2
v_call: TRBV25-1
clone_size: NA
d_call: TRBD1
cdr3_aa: CASTGQGNTGELFF
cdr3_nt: TGTGCCAGCACAGGACAGGGGAACACCGGGGAGCTGTTTTTT

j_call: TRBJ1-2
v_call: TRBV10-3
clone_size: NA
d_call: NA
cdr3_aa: CAISEERQAINYGYTF
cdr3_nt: TGTGCCATCAGTGAGGAGCGACAGGCCATTAACTATGGCTACACCTTC

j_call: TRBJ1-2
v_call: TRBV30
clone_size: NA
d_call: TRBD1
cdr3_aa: CAHQPGQFLANYGYTF
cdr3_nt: TGTGCCCACCAGCCGGGACAGTTCTTAGCTAACTATGGCTACACCTTC

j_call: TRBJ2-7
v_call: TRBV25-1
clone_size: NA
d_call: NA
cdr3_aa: CASSDLARGDSMYEQYF
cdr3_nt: TGTGCCAGCAGCGACCTTGCCAGGGGCGATTCGATGTACGAGCAGTACTTC

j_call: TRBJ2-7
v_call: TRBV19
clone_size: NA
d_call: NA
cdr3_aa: CASKEGAEQYF
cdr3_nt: TGTGCCAGTAAGGAGGGTGCCGAGCAGTACTTC

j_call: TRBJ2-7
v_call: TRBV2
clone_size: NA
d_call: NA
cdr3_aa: CASSGHLEQYF
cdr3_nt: TGTGCCAGCAGTGGGCACCTCGAGCAGTACTTC

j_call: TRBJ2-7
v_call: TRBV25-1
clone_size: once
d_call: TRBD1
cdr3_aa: CASSEGGTGVSYEQYF
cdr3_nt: TGTGCCAGCAGTGAAGGGGGGACAGGGGTATCCTACGAGCAGTACTTC

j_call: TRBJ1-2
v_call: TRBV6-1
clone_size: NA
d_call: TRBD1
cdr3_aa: CASSGDRQGASTYGYTF
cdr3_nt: TGTGCCAGCAGTGGGGACAGACAGGGGGCGAGTACGTACGGCTACACCTTC

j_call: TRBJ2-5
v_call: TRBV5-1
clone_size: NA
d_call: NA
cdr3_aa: CASSLAYSLAQETQYF
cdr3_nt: TGCGCCAGCAGCTTGGCCTACTCCCTAGCGCAAGAGACCCAGTACTTC

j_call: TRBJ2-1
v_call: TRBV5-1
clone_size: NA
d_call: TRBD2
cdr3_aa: CASSVTSGGSNEQFF
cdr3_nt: TGCGCCAGCAGCGTTACTAGCGGGGGGTCAAATGAGCAGTTCTTC

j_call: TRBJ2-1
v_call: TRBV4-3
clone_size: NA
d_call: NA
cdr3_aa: CASSQVIGRGVYNEQFF
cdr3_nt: TGCGCCAGCAGCCAAGTGATTGGACGGGGAGTCTACAATGAGCAGTTCTTC

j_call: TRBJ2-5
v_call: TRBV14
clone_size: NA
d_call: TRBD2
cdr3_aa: CASSLLAGKNGTQYF
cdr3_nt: TGTGCCAGCAGCCTACTAGCGGGGAAAAACGGGACCCAGTACTTC

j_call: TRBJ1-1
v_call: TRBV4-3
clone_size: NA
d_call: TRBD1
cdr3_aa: CASSYSGTAEAFF
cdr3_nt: TGCGCCAGCAGCTACTCCGGGACAGCTGAAGCTTTCTTT

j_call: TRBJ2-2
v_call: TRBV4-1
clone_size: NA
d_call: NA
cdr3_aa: CASSQVTGWSTGELFF
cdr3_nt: TGCGCCAGCAGCCAAGTCACAGGGTGGAGCACCGGGGAGCTGTTTTTT

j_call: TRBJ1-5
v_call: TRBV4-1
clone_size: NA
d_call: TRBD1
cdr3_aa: CASSQDDRDSNQPQHF
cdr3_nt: TGCGCCAGCAGCCAAGATGACAGGGACAGCAATCAGCCCCAGCATTTT

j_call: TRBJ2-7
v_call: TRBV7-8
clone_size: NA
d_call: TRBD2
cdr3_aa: CASSFTSGGSSYEQYF
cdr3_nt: TGTGCCAGCAGCTTTACTAGCGGGGGAAGCTCCTACGAGCAGTACTTC

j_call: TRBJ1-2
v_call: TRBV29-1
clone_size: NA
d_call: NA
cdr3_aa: CSVEPKSHGYTF
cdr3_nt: TGCAGCGTTGAACCCAAGAGCCATGGCTACACCTTC

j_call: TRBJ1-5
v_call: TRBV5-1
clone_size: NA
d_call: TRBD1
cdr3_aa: CASSPGTGGGLGNQPQHF
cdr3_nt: TGCGCCAGCAGCCCCGGGACAGGCGGCGGTTTGGGCAATCAGCCCCAGCATTTT

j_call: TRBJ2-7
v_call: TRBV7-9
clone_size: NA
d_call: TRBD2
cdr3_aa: CASTLTGGTYEQYF
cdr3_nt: TGTGCCAGCACCCTTACGGGGGGAACCTACGAGCAGTACTTC

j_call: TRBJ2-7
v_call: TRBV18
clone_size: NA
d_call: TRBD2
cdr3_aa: CASSPPRGEQYF
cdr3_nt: TGTGCCAGCTCACCACCGCGGGGGGAGCAGTACTTC

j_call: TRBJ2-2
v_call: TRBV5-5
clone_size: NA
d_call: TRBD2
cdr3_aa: CASSLDIRLAGGTGGELFF
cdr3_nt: TGTGCCAGCAGCTTGGATATTAGGCTAGCGGGGGGAACTGGCGGGGAGCTGTTTTTT

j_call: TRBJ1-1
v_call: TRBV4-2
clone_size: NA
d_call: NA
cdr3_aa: CASSVTRASWTEAFF
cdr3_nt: TGTGCCAGCAGCGTCACCAGGGCGTCGTGGACTGAAGCTTTCTTT

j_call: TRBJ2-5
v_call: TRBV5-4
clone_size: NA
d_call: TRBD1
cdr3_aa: CASSTPGPQGAQYF
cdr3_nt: TGTGCCAGCAGCACCCCGGGACCCCAGGGGGCCCAGTACTTC

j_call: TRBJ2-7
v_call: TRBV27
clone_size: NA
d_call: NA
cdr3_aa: CASSLRRGPYEQYF
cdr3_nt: TGTGCCAGCAGTTTGAGGAGGGGGCCCTACGAGCAGTACTTC

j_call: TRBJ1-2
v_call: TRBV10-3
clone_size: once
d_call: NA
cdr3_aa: CAIRDDPGAHGYTF
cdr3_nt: TGTGCCATCAGAGATGATCCAGGGGCTCATGGCTACACCTTC

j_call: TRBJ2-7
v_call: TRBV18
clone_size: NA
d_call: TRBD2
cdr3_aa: CASSPELAAYEQYF
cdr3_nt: TGTGCCAGCTCACCAGAGCTAGCGGCCTACGAGCAGTACTTC

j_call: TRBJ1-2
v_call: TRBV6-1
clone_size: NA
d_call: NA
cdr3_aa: CASKGRYYGYTF
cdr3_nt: TGTGCCAGCAAAGGCAGGTACTATGGCTACACCTTC

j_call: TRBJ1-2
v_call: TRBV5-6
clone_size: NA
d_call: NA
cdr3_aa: CASSQGANYGYTF
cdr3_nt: TGTGCCAGCAGCCAAGGAGCTAACTATGGCTACACCTTC

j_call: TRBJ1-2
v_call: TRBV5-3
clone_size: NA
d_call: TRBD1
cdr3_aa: CARSLGQGGYGYTF
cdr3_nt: TGTGCCAGAAGCTTAGGACAGGGTGGCTATGGCTACACCTTC

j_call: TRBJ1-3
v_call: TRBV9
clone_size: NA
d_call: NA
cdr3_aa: CASSVNSVSGNTIYF
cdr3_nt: TGTGCCAGCAGCGTAAATTCGGTCTCTGGAAACACCATATATTTT

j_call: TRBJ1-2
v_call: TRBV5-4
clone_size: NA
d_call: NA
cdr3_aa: CASSLRTGRGNYGYTF
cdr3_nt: TGTGCCAGCAGCTTGCGGACCGGGCGGGGCAACTATGGCTACACCTTC

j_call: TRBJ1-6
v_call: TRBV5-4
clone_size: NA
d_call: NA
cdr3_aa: CASSSNRASPLHF
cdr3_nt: TGTGCCAGCAGCTCTAACAGGGCTTCACCCCTCCACTTT

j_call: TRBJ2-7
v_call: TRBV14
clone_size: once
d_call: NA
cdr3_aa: CASSQGQVSSYEQYF
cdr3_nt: TGTGCCAGCAGCCAAGGGCAGGTTAGCTCCTACGAGCAGTACTTC

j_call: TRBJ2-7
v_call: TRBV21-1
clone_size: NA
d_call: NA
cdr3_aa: CASTKIPANYPYEQYF
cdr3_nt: TGTGCCAGCACCAAAATCCCCGCCAACTACCCCTACGAGCAGTACTTC

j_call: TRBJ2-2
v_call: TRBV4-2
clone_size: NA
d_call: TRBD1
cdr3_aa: CASLDRALGELFF
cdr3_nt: TGTGCCAGTCTGGACAGGGCACTCGGGGAGCTGTTTTTT

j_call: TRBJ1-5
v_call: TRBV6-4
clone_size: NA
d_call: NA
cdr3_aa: CASSDSHEGSQPQHF
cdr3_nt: TGTGCCAGCAGTGACTCTCACGAAGGGAGTCAGCCCCAGCATTTT

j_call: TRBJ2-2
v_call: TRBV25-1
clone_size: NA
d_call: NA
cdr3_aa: CASWGVGNTGELFF
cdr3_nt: TGTGCCAGCTGGGGGGTTGGTAACACCGGGGAGCTGTTTTTT

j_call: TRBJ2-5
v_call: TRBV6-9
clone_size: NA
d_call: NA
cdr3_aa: CASTSVWRGVQETQYF
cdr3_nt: TGTGCCAGCACTAGTGTCTGGCGGGGAGTCCAAGAGACCCAGTACTTC

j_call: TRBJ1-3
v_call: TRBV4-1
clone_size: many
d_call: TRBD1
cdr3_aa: CASSRSGQGSGNTIYF
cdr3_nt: TGCGCCAGCAGCCGTTCGGGACAGGGGTCTGGAAACACCATATATTTT

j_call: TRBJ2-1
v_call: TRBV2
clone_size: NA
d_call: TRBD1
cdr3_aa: CASTRDRSSYNEQFF
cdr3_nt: TGTGCCAGCACCAGGGACAGAAGCTCCTACAATGAGCAGTTCTTC

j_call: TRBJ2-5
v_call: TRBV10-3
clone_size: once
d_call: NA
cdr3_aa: CAISERGLGTQYF
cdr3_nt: TGTGCCATCAGTGAACGAGGACTGGGGACCCAGTACTTC

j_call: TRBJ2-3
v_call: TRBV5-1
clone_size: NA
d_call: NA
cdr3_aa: CASSLASGGLSDTQYF
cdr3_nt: TGCGCCAGCAGCTTGGCCTCAGGGGGGCTCTCAGATACGCAGTATTTT

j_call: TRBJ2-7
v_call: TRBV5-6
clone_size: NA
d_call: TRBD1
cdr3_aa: CASSPMGQGRAYEQYF
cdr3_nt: TGTGCCAGCAGCCCGATGGGACAGGGGCGCGCCTACGAGCAGTACTTC

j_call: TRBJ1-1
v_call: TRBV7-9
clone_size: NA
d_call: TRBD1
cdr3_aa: CASSSRQGLGMNTEAFF
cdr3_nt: TGTGCCAGCAGCTCAAGACAGGGGCTGGGGATGAACACTGAAGCTTTCTTT

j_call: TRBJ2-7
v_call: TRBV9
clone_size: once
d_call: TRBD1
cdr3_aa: CASNRTGVDYEQYF
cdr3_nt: TGTGCCAGCAACAGGACAGGGGTGGACTACGAGCAGTACTTC

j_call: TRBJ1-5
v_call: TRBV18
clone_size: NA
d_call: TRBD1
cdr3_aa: CASSPVTGNQPQHF
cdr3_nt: TGTGCCAGCTCACCGGTGACAGGGAATCAGCCCCAGCATTTT